The T cell receptor (beta chain) under discussion was sequenced for a study of cytomegalovirus exposure and HLA in healthy donors. Study conclusions and caveats: V segments that were indistinguishable, TRBV6-2 and TRBV6-3 among them, were omitted from analysis.

On this clone: As yet, its antigen is unknown. Other nucleotide sequences in the sample specify the same CDR3.

This CDR3 contains 11 residues. The germline V gene encodes CDR1 SQVTM and CDR2 ANQGSEA. With 7 bases clipped from V and 11 bases from J, the junction kept 6 bases outside the gene matches. PCR employed 60 Vbeta and 13 Jbeta primers. Repertoires were generated with immunoSEQ multiplex PCR, while TCRdb's copy carries only in-frame clones and drops some. The sample table sets out 40,000 to 45,000 clones. The rearrangement joins TRBV29-1 to TRBJ1-4, with 8 bases that match TRBD1. This receptor was taken from a man younger than 40 in good health and CMV-seronegative. Sequenced: PBMCs. This CDR3 reads CSGTTGDKLFF. The CDR3 nucleotides are TGCAGCGGCACGACAGGGGATAAACTGTTTTTT.